Below, 19 T cell receptor beta chains from the same sample are listed, as sequenced in a study of PD-L1 blockade in urothelial cancer. Time point meaning: peripheral blood 6 weeks after treatment start. Produced via immunoSEQ multiplex PCR; TCRdb's table is partial and in-frame only. The sample lists about 36,000 clones, roughly 80% occurring once. The specimen was PBMCs, collected around atezolizumab (anti-PD-L1) treatment. Source of these receptors: a man in his forties or fifties with urothelial cancer.

The chain employs TRBV7-9 and TRBJ2-1, with a tentative D call TRBD2 (6 bases). Germline assignment: CDR1 SEHNR and CDR2 FQNEAQ (reference sequence). The CDR3 runs 14 residues. V lost 1 base and J lost 7, with 11 bases in between. The CDR3 DNA reads as TGTGCCAGCAGCTTAGGCGCTGGGAGGAATGAGCAGTTCTTC. Protein sequence: CASSLGAGRNEQFF.

The chain uses TRBV18 and TRBJ2-3, with 7 bases matching TRBD1. J was trimmed by 0 bases and V by 4 bases; bases with no gene match: 4. The CDR3 contains 15 residues. The germline CDR1 and CDR2 sequences are KGHSH and LQKENI. The DNA for the CDR3 is TGTGCCAGCTCACTCAAGACAGGGAGCACAGATACGCAGTATTTT. This gives the protein CASSLKTGSTDTQYF.

DNA for the CDR3: TGTGCCTGTCCAACTAGCGGGCGAGGAGATACGCAGTATTTT. Translated: CACPTSGRGDTQYF. The chain joins TRBV30 to TRBJ2-3; 9 bases align to TRBD2. This CDR3 has 14 residues. Trimming took 6 bases from V and 5 from J; bases not matched to a gene: 9. Germline V CDR1 and CDR2: GTSNPN, SVGIG (reference sequence). Based on the CDR3 plus reference TRBV30 and TRBJ2-3, the full variable domain is SQTIHQWPATLVQPVGSPLSLECTVEGTSNPNLYWYRQAAGRGLQLLFYSVGIGQISSEVPQNLSASRPQDRQFILSSKKLLLSDSGFYLCACPTSGRGDTQYFGPGTRLTVL.

V gene TRBV2 combines with J gene TRBJ2-1; 7 bases map to TRBD1. The CDR3 length is 15 residues. From germline, CDR1 is SNHLY and CDR2 FYNNEI. With V trimmed by 1 base and J by 3 bases, 3 bases remained unmatched. CDR3: CASSEVQGVYNEQFF. The CDR3, as DNA: TGTGCCAGCAGTGAAGTGCAGGGGGTCTACAATGAGCAGTTCTTC. Combining the CDR3 with reference TRBV2 and TRBJ2-1 gives the whole variable domain EPEVTQTPSHQVTQMGQEVILRCVPISNHLYFYWYRQILGQKVEFLVSFYNNEISEKSEIFDDQFSVERPDGSNFTLKIRSTKLEDSAMYFCASSEVQGVYNEQFFGPGTRLTVL.

The V and J genes are TRBV19 and TRBJ2-7; TRBD2 aligns across 11 bases. In germline, CDR1 is LNHDA, CDR2 SQIVND (reference sequence). The CDR3 spans 15 residues. Germline trimming cut 2 bases from V and 1 base from J; bases unmatched to any gene: 1. This chain's CDR3 is CASSILAGGSYEQYF. The CDR3 DNA sequence: TGTGCCAGTAGTATACTAGCGGGAGGTTCCTACGAGCAGTACTTC.

The chain is built from TRBV6-5 and TRBJ1-1; D is ambiguous. Germline CDR1 and CDR2: MNHEY and SVGAGI. The CDR3 is made up of 14 amino acids. Trimming took 6 bases from V and 0 from J, leaving 11 bases between them. CDR3 DNA: TGTGCCAGCAGCCTAGGTTATTTGAACACTGAAGCTTTCTTT. As protein: CASSLGYLNTEAFF.

The V and J genes are TRBV20-1 and TRBJ1-1; D remains unclear. V was clipped by 8 bases and J by 0 bases, with 7 bases between them. Germline V lookup: CDR1 DFQATT, CDR2 SNEGSKA (reference sequence). The CDR3 contains 11 residues. CDR3 region: CSSGVNTEAFF. The CDR3 bases are TGCAGTTCCGGAGTGAACACTGAAGCTTTCTTT.

This chain links TRBV15 with TRBJ2-7; D might be TRBD2 (5 bases). V was trimmed by 6 bases and J by 3 bases, leaving 12 bases between them. Germline-derived CDR1 and CDR2 are LNHNV and YYDKDF (reference sequence). The CDR3 covers 13 residues. DNA for the CDR3: TGTGCCACCAGGGAGGACCGCGGCTACGAGCAGTACTTC. Encoded protein: CATREDRGYEQYF.

This clone was detected only once. The gene calls are TRBV4-1 and TRBJ2-5; the match to TRBD2 covers 8 bases. With V trimmed by 3 bases and J by 4 bases, 13 bases remained unmatched. CDR3 length: 17 residues. Looked up from germline, CDR1 is MGHRA and CDR2 is YSYEKL. Here the CDR3 DNA reads TGCGCCAGCAGCCAGGCAGAAGGGACACGGGGGGGAGAGACCCAGTACTTC. Amino acid sequence: CASSQAEGTRGGETQYF.

This clone has only one observation. The chain recombines TRBV28 with TRBJ1-5; no clear D. This CDR3 is built from 16 residues. Trimming cost V 3 bases and J 0 bases, with 12 bases left between them. The V gene's germline CDR1 is MDHEN and CDR2 SYDVKM. This CDR3 reads CASSFSLDYSNQPQHF. CDR3 nucleotides: TGTGCCAGCAGTTTCTCTCTAGACTATAGCAATCAGCCCCAGCATTTT.

V gene TRBV9 combines with J gene TRBJ2-1, with 10 bases aligning to TRBD1. Per germline, CDR1 SGDLS and CDR2 YYNGEE. The trim removed 3 bases at V and 10 bases at J, leaving 7 bases unmatched. The CDR3 consists of 14 residues. CDR3 sequence (DNA): TGTGCCAGCAGCGAGCGACAGGGGGCTTCCGAGCAGTTCTTC. Translating it yields CASSERQGASEQFF.

V is TRBV18 and J is TRBJ2-2; the D gene is possibly TRBD1 (6 bases). Germline-derived CDR1 and CDR2 are KGHSH and LQKENI. This CDR3 spans 16 amino acids. The V and J ends lost 2 bases and 6 bases respectively, with 16 bases between them. The CDR3 spells CASSPIEQGRSGELFF. Here the CDR3 DNA reads TGTGCCAGCTCACCAATTGAACAGGGAAGGTCCGGGGAGCTGTTTTTT.

The CDR3 DNA follows: TGTGCCTGGGAGGACTGGGAGAACACTGAAGCTTTCTTT. It encodes CAWEDWENTEAFF. V gene TRBV30 combines with J gene TRBJ1-1, with no clear D. Per germline, CDR1 GTSNPN and CDR2 SVGIG (reference sequence). With 5 bases removed from V and 1 base from J, the gap between germline ends came to 11 bases. The CDR3 has 13 amino acids.

The chain combines TRBV6-5 with TRBJ2-3; D is possibly TRBD2 (7 bases). V gave up 7 bases and J gave up 4 bases, with 15 bases separating them. Germline-derived CDR1 and CDR2 are MNHEY and SVGAGI. The CDR3 length is 14 residues. CDR3 sequence (DNA): TGTGCCAGCATGGAGGGGGGGTTCGCAGATACGCAGTATTTT. Protein product: CASMEGGFADTQYF.

The gene calls are TRBV6-6 and TRBJ2-6; D unresolved. This CDR3 has 14 amino acids. Trimming removed 5 bases at V and 12 bases at J, with 17 bases between. The V gene's germline CDR1 is MNHNY and CDR2 SVGAGI (reference sequence). This chain's CDR3 is CASSDPGFRSVLTF. In DNA, the CDR3 is TGTGCCAGCAGTGACCCCGGGTTTCGTAGCGTCCTGACTTTC.

V usage is TRBV4-2 and J usage is TRBJ2-7, with 7 bases matching TRBD2. The CDR3 loop spans 17 amino acids. CDR1 is LGHNA, CDR2 YNFKEQ, per germline. With V trimmed by 1 base and J by 1 base, 10 bases remained unmatched. Here the CDR3 reads CASSQGDGGSGSYEQYF. DNA of the CDR3: TGTGCCAGCAGCCAAGGGGACGGCGGGAGTGGGTCCTACGAGCAGTACTTC.

The rearrangement links TRBV15 to TRBJ1-1; D gene uncertain. Germline values: CDR1 LNHNV, CDR2 YYDKDF (reference sequence). V dropped 0 bases and J dropped 0 bases, with 8 bases sitting between them. CDR3 length equals 15 residues. DNA of the CDR3: TGTGCCACCAGCAGAGATCGGAGTTTGAACACTGAAGCTTTCTTT. Its translation: CATSRDRSLNTEAFF.

The CDR3 DNA reads TGTGCCAGCAGCTTATCCGACAGGGTCGGCTACAATGAGCAGTTCTTC. It codes for CASSLSDRVGYNEQFF. The V gene is TRBV7-2, the J gene TRBJ2-1, with TRBD1 matching over 7 bases. This CDR3 is 16 amino acids long. V was pared by 2 bases and J by 3 bases, with 7 bases of the junction left unmatched. Per germline, CDR1 SGHTA and CDR2 FQGNSA.

The CDR3 DNA follows: TGTGCCAGCAGCCCCGGGACTCTAACAGATACGCAGTATTTT. This encodes CASSPGTLTDTQYF. The chain uses TRBV11-2 and TRBJ2-3; possible D gene TRBD2, 6 bases. CDR1 SGHAT and CDR2 FQNNGV come from the germline V gene. Trimming removed 5 bases from V and 3 bases from J, with 12 bases in between. The CDR3 is 14 amino acids.